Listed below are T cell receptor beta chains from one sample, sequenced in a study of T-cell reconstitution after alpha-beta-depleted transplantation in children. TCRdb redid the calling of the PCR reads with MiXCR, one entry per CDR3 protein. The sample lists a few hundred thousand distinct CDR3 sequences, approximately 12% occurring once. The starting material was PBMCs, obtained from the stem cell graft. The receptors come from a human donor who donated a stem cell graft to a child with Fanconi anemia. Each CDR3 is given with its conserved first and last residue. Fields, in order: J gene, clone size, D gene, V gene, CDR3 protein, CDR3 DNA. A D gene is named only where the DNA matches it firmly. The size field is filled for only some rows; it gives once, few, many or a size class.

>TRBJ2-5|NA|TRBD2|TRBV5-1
CASSMGAGGAVETQYF
TGCGCCAGCAGCATGGGAGCGGGGGGGGCCGTGGAGACCCAGTACTTC
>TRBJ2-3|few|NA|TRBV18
CASSLLPGGDTDTQYF
TGTGCCAGCTCACTACTGCCGGGCGGGGACACAGATACGCAGTATTTT
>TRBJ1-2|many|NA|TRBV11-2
CASSAQKYDGYTF
TGTGCCAGCAGCGCCCAGAAATACGATGGCTACACCTTC
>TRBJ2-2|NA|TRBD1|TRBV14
CASSRQGVLVPGELFF
TGTGCCAGCAGCCGCCAGGGGGTCCTAGTCCCCGGGGAGCTGTTTTTT
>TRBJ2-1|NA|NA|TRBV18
CASSPPPSGTSSGDEQFF
TGTGCCAGCTCACCACCGCCGTCGGGCACCTCATCGGGGGATGAGCAGTTCTTC
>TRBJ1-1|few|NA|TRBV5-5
CASSLSPSQEAFF
TGTGCCAGCAGCTTATCGCCATCCCAAGAAGCTTTCTTT
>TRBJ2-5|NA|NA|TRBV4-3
CASSHARGAQETQYF
TGCGCCAGCAGCCACGCCCGGGGGGCCCAAGAGACCCAGTACTTC
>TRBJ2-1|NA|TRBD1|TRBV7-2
CASSLVGTGGDEQFF
TGTGCCAGCAGCTTAGTGGGGACAGGGGGGGATGAGCAGTTCTTC
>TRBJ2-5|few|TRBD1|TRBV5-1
CASSLSAGGLGTQYF
TGCGCCAGCAGCTTGTCGGCAGGGGGCTTGGGGACCCAGTACTTC
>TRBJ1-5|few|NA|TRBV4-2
CASSQDTRGTDQPQHF
TGTGCCAGCAGCCAAGATACCCGGGGAACGGATCAGCCCCAGCATTTT
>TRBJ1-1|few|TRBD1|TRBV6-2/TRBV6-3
CASGRTGGGGTEAFF
TGTGCCAGCGGACGGACAGGGGGAGGGGGAACTGAAGCTTTCTTT
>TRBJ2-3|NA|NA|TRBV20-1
CSARDRTHSTDTQYF
TGCAGTGCTAGAGATCGGACACATAGCACAGATACGCAGTATTTT
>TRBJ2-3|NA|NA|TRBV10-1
CASSDRRGPQYF
TGCGCCAGCAGTGATAGGAGAGGGCCGCAGTATTTT
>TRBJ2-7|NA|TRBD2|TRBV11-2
CASGLAGDGEQYF
TGTGCCAGCGGACTAGCGGGGGATGGCGAGCAGTACTTC
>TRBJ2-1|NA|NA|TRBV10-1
CASFLIVSTLPTPGNEQFF
TGCGCCAGCTTTTTGATAGTATCGACACTTCCCACTCCTGGCAATGAGCAGTTCTTC
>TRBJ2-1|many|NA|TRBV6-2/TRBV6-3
CASSNREGFNEQFF
TGTGCCAGCAGTAACAGGGAAGGGTTCAATGAGCAGTTCTTC
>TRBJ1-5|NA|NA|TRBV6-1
CASMLLPRGNQPQHF
TGTGCCAGCATGCTCCTCCCCAGGGGCAATCAGCCCCAGCATTTT
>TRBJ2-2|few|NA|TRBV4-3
CASSRDWTGELFF
TGCGCCAGCAGCCGGGACTGGACCGGGGAGCTGTTTTTT